The sequence of this T cell receptor (beta chain) was determined in a study of identical twins. Study-wide findings and caveats: Compared with models, monozygotic twins showed more out-of-frame TCR alpha sharing. In zero-insertion analyses, partial confounding could arise from invariant MAIT and iNKT cells.

Of note for this clonotype: Its specificity is unknown.

TCRdb fed the 5' RACE reads into MiXCR, producing one record per CDR3 protein. The sample consists of around 490,000 distinct CDR3 sequences, 12% to 15% of them appearing once. The same sample was also used in a study of yellow fever vaccine responses in identical twins.

This sequence originates from a woman younger than 35 in good health. Specimen: CD4+ T cells sorted from blood.

The CDR3 sequence is CASSSATGIINTEAFF. The CDR3 coding sequence is TGCGCCAGCAGCTCTGCGACAGGGATTATCAACACTGAAGCTTTCTTT. The rearrangement links TRBV5-1 to TRBJ1-1, with 7 nucleotides matching TRBD1. V lost 3 bases and J lost 2; bases outside the gene matches: 10. CDR1 SGHRS and CDR2 YFSETQ come from the germline V gene. The CDR3 is made up of 16 amino acids. Together with reference TRBV5-1 and TRBJ1-1, the CDR3 gives the full variable domain: KAGVTQTPRYLIKTRGQQVTLSCSPISGHRSVSWYQQTPGQGLQFLFEYFSETQRNKGNFPGRFSGRQFSNSRSEMNVSTLELGDSALYLCASSSATGIINTEAFFGQGTRLTVV.